Given below is one TCR beta chain in context. The sample holds one count of this clone. Its antigen is not yet known. The sample holds no much larger clone one base away, and base qualities are not on file. This specimen belongs to a study of cytomegalovirus exposure and HLA in healthy donors (dated by TCRdb to about 2017). Regarding the study in general: In an earlier analysis of some 550 of the donors, under 300 Gb of sequence data and 117 million unique TCR beta sequences from about 190 million T cells were reported. Rather than using new phenotypic data, the later analysis identified candidate immune exposures from TCR beta sequences and from how often those sequences occurred across donors. Among some 410 genotyped donors of the cohort, an average of around 240,000 unique TCR beta nucleotide sequences were sequenced per donor, roughly 18% of them non-productive. The genetic ancestry cluster associated with self-reported Caucasian donors included 65% to 90% of the roughly 390 genotyped donors. Every discovery cohort repertoire had been produced on one sequencing platform. In a later analysis, previously published TCR beta repertoires from roughly 710 donors were re-analyzed and high-resolution HLA genotyping was added so that TCR occurrence patterns could be studied. An earlier analysis of several hundred of the donors applied high-throughput TCR beta sequencing to assess whether each TCR beta V gene segment acted as functional or pseudogenic. The study was designed to test whether signatures of past pathogen exposure could be identified by cataloging public T cell receptors. A later genetic analysis took genome-wide SNP genotypes for about 65% of the 666 donors and used that subset as a discovery cohort. In addition to the first cohort of 650 to 750 subjects, a separate validation cohort of some 120 different subjects was used. To predict cytomegalovirus infection status, the study brought together high-throughput TCR immunosequencing, statistical association of individual TCRs with disease status, and machine learning. Alongside the repertoire data, information on donor age, sex, ethnicity and CMV serostatus was compiled. An early release that covered about 600 HLA-typed donors contained around 330 gigabases of sequencing data and tens of millions of unique TCR sequences. Because of strong linkage in the cohort, roughly five DR-DQ haplotypes were treated as single units for association and clustering. HLA typing covered class I and class II loci at four-digit resolution. Typing coverage varied by locus: about 629-630 donors for A, B, C, DRB1 and DQB1; some 520 for DQA1; more than 600 for DPA1; about 450 for DPB1. Using immunosequencing, the study profiled T cell repertoires from around 670 subjects and related those repertoires to cytomegalovirus serostatus.

The CDR3, from cysteine to phenylalanine, totals 11 residues. Kept here is only the CDR3 DNA, which spans 33 bases and is read in frame from base 1. Trimming at the junction amounts to 7 bases on V and 6 bases on J, and the germline ends lie 7 bases apart. CDR1 SNHLY and CDR2 FYNNEI are derived from the germline V gene. Findings and caveats that apply to the study as a whole: According to a later analysis, parvovirus B19, influenza, CMV and Epstein-Barr virus appeared linked to several top co-occurrence clusters. According to a later analysis, TCR association rates differed among HLA loci, with DRB1 alleles showing the most associated TCRs and HLA-C alleles showing the fewest. Assigning TCR associations to individual alleles was difficult when HLA alleles, especially DR and DQ, strongly co-occurred. A further reported finding was that TCR beta sequences accurately predicted the HLA-A and HLA-B alleles for most subjects in the first cohort. Compared with the 666-donor mean, donors in an Asian-associated ancestry cluster had fewer N-insertions in productive TCRs, according to a later genetic analysis. In the study, approximately 160 TCR beta chains were listed as associated with cytomegalovirus. V-gene and J-gene trimming of TCR beta chains was associated with a missense DCLRE1C variant in a later genetic analysis, and the association was replicated in an independent cohort. The authors suggested that the approach could potentially be generalized to other disease states and immunological phenotypes. A later analysis found that HLA-associated TCR beta chains were more clonally expanded and had lower generation probabilities than equally common non-associated chains. The 87-base-pair reads could not distinguish some IMGT-functional V segments, including TRBV6-2 and TRBV6-3, so those segments were excluded. A later analysis associated 15,000 to 20,000 TCR beta sequences with specific HLA alleles at a false discovery rate of 0.05. The earlier analysis of fewer than 750 of the donors excluded around 17 rarely observed V segments, including chromosome 9 orphons, because counts were too low. The classifier was reported to diagnose cytomegalovirus status with high specificity and sensitivity in both the original and validation cohorts. The presence/absence analyses assumed that sequencing depth was roughly uniform across donors, and that assumption may not be true. In vitro tests confirmed that a few of the cytomegalovirus-associated TCR beta chains recognize cytomegalovirus antigens. Linkage disequilibrium might explain the correlated functional status among segregating V segments, but an unknown experimental factor could not be ruled out. An earlier analysis of approximately 530 of the donors showed that most TCR beta V segments appeared in productive rearrangements either about 90% or about 30% of the time, which broadly matched IMGT annotations. Across donors, most TCR sequences were observed very rarely, whereas some public TCRs were present in many individuals. Because some donors lacked HLA typing at each locus, the association tests relied only on the typed subset. This cohort had only TCR beta chains sequenced, and the lack of alpha or paired-chain data limited which features could be detected. Immune exposure information for the cohort was limited to CMV serostatus. A cluster of highly shared sequence variants was judged likely to be a technical artifact of the sequencing pipeline. A later analysis found that most CMV-associated TCR beta chains appeared HLA-restricted, with HLA associations seemingly driven largely by CMV exposure.

To prepare the library, the immunoSEQ multiplex PCR assay was applied. A mixture of 60 forward primers for TCR Vbeta segments and 13 reverse primers for TCR Jbeta segments was used in the multiplex PCR. The CDR3 region of rearranged TCR beta genes was amplified from genomic DNA with a multiplex PCR assay. The Illumina HiSeq System was used to sequence the amplified TCR beta libraries as 87-base-pair reads. Per the source publication's procedure: In a later analysis, roughly 80 million unique TCR beta chains were counted across the roughly 670 repertoires, and approximately 11 million of these chains were shared by at least two donors. A nearest-neighbor algorithm error-corrected the raw reads and collapsed the reads into unique sequences, merging closely related sequences to remove PCR and sequencing errors. To assign V, D and J gene segments, CDR3 sequences were aligned to IMGT reference sequences. For a sequence to be retained, at least a six-nucleotide match to both a V gene segment and a J gene segment was required. A rearrangement counted as productive if the CDR3 had no stop codons and remained in frame with V and J, and every other rearrangement counted as non-productive. CDR3 was defined by IMGT convention, running from the second conserved V-encoded cysteine to the conserved J-encoded phenylalanine. The earlier analysis of roughly 590 of the donors excluded sequences that lacked an unambiguous match to a single V gene segment. An earlier analysis of a few hundred of the donors called V segments functional above 56.7% productive rearrangements and segregating when the between-donor standard deviation exceeded 5%. A statistical classification framework was developed to diagnose cytomegalovirus status using the catalog of TCR beta chain sequences. V and J gene assignment, in a later analysis, came from comparing TCR nucleotide sequences with IMGT/GENE-DB human TR gene sequences. In a later analysis, CDR3 sequences and most-parsimonious VDJ recombination scenarios were assigned using the TCRdist pipeline. In a later analysis, every TCR beta chain was defined by the combination of its CDR3 amino acid sequence and its V-gene family, and reads without a unique V-gene family were dropped. In a later analysis, fewer than 600 highly shared, low-generation-probability nucleotide sequences were removed to address suspected cross-contamination and a sequencing artifact. A later analysis calculated a clonal expansion index for each public chain from normalized within-repertoire ranks of inferred template counts. A later analysis computed generation probabilities with a VDJ recombination model fitted to out-of-frame rearrangements, and checked the results against IGoR. In a later analysis, hypergeometric tests were used to score TCR-TCR, TCR-HLA and TCR-CMV co-occurrence, with a repertoire-size bias correction applied to TCR pairs. In a later analysis, false discovery rates were estimated by permuting HLA or CMV assignments 20 times. In a later analysis, co-occurring TCRs were grouped with DBSCAN, and TCRdist sequence similarity was added when clustering was performed within HLA-allele-positive subsets. Co-occurrence clustering excluded repertoires with fewer than 30,000 or more than 120,000 public chains, plus five with anomalous nucleotide sharing. Here the immuneACCESS table is served through TCRdb, limited to in-frame sequences with V and J called. Missing clones are a known gap in these copies; in checked studies unresolved V genes cover under half, and the rest lacks a known reason. V and J calls and clone size are those listed in that table; D and trimming were worked out from the DNA. The sample contains around 250,000 clones, around 80% of them found a single time. The top ten clonotypes cover 8% of the sample.

The cohort consisted of 666 healthy bone marrow donors. All cohort members were sampled while nominally healthy, although unrecorded immune exposures were likely present. The donor tested CMV seropositive, placing the donor among the roughly 300 seropositive members of the cohort. A peripheral blood sample was provided by each donor, and peripheral blood mononuclear cells were used for TCR beta sequencing. Genomic DNA extraction from the blood cell samples was performed with the Qiagen DNeasy Blood Extraction Kit. Sample: PBMCs. The chain joins TRBV2 to TRBJ2-4; a tentative D call is TRBD2 (5 bases match). This clonotype originated in an older woman in good health and CMV-seropositive. This receptor has the CDR3 CASKSGNIQYF. The nucleotides read TGTGCCAGCAAGAGCGGAAACATTCAGTACTTC.